Listed below are T cell receptor beta chains from one sample, sequenced in a study of T cells and Merkel cell carcinoma outcomes. Here immunoSEQ multiplex PCR was the method, and the copy in TCRdb shows in-frame clones only, minus some. The data contain 9,000 or so clones, approximately 80% of them seen just once; the ten biggest clones take up 2% to 2.5%. Sequenced sample: tumor tissue from Merkel cell carcinoma. The receptors were gathered from a human donor with Merkel cell carcinoma. Each CDR3 is given with its conserved first and last residue. D genes are given only for firm matches. Size is stated for part of the rows, as once, few or many counts, or as a class when the clone is expanded.

j_gene	d_gene	v_gene	abundance	CDR3nt	CDR3aa
TRBJ2-3	TRBD1	TRBV28	NA	TGTGCCAGCAGTTTCGACAGGGCGGTAGGCACAGATACGCAGTATTTT	CASSFDRAVGTDTQYF
TRBJ1-1	NA	TRBV18	NA	TGTGCCAGCTCACCATCCAAGAACACTGAAGCTTTCTTT	CASSPSKNTEAFF
TRBJ2-4	NA	TRBV2	NA	TGTGCCAGCACTCGAAGCCCGACGGACAGAAACATTCAGTACTTC	CASTRSPTDRNIQYF
TRBJ1-6	NA	TRBV7-6	NA	TGTGCCAGCAGCTTAGACCGGAGGTCACCCCTCCACTTT	CASSLDRRSPLHF
TRBJ2-1	TRBD2	TRBV18	NA	TGTGCCAGCTCACCCAGGACTAGCGGGGCCTACAATGAGCAGTTCTTC	CASSPRTSGAYNEQFF
TRBJ2-7	NA	TRBV27	few	TGTGCCAGCAGGAACAACGAGGGGTCGTACCACGAGCAGTACTTC	CASRNNEGSYHEQYF
TRBJ2-5	NA	TRBV9	few	TGTGCCAGCAGCCGAGGGGACACGAAAGAGACCCAGTACTTC	CASSRGDTKETQYF
TRBJ2-6	TRBD1	TRBV7-2	NA	TGTGCCAGCAGCCCCCCAGGGGGCGCTGGGGCCAACGTCCTGACTTTC	CASSPPGGAGANVLTF
TRBJ1-3	NA	TRBV2	NA	TGTGCCAGCACCTCCGAACAGAGCTCTGGAAACACCATATATTTT	CASTSEQSSGNTIYF
TRBJ1-2	TRBD1	TRBV6-5	NA	TGTGCCAGCAGTTGGACAGGATCGAACTATGGCTACACCTTC	CASSWTGSNYGYTF
TRBJ2-1	NA	TRBV5-1	NA	TGCGCCAGCAGCTTGGAAGGACTCAATGAGCAGTTCTTC	CASSLEGLNEQFF
TRBJ1-2	NA	TRBV20-1	NA	TGCAGTGCTAGAGAACGCTATGGCTACACCTTC	CSARERYGYTF
TRBJ1-2	NA	TRBV5-6	NA	TGTGCCAGCAGCTTCGTGGGGGGGCGGCAGGGAAAGTTCAATGGCTACACCTTC	CASSFVGGRQGKFNGYTF